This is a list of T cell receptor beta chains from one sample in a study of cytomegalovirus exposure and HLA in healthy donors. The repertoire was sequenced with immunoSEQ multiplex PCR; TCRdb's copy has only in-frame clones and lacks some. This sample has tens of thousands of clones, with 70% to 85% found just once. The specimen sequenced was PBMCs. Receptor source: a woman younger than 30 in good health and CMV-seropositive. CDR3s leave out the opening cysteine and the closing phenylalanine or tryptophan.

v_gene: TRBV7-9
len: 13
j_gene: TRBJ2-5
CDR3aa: ASSPRLAVRETQY

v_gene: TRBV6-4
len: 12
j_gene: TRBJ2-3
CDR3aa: ASSVSGGTDTQY

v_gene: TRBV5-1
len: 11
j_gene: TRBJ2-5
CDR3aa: ASSPQGQETQY

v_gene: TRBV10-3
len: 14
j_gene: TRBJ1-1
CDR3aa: AISEPSGGGRTEAF

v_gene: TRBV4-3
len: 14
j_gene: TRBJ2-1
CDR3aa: ASSQDLLASYNEQF

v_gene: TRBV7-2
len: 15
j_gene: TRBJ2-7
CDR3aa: ASSLAETSLFSYEQY

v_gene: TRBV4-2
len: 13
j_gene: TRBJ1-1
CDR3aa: ASSPILSGDTEAF

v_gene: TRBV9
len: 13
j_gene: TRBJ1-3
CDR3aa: ASSAEGRVGNTIY

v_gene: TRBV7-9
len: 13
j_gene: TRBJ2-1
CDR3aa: ASSLGRQGNNEQF

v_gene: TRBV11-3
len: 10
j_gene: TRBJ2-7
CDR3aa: AGAASSYEQY

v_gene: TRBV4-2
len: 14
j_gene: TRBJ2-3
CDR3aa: ASSQGLASGTDTQY

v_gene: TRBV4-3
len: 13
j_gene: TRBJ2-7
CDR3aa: ASSQDSHSVGEQY

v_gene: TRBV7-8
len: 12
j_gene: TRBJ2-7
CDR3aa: ASSSRGGSDEQY

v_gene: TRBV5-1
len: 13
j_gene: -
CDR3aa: ASSLLPRGPYEQY

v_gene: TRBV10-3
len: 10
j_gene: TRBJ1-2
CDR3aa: ALPRRGYGYT

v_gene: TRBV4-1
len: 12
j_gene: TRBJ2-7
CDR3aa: ASSQASGQTEQY

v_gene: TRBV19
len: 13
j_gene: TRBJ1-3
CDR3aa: ASKIDRGHGNTIY

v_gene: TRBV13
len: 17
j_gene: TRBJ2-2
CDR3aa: ASSLTGLAGGPSTGELF

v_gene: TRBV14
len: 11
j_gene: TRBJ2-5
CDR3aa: ASSQGWAETQY

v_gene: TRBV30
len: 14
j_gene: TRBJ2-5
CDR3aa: AWSVGTSSGQETQY

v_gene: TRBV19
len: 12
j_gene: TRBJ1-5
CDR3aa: ASSKTGGDQPQH

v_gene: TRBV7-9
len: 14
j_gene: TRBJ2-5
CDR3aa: ASSPLDREERETQY

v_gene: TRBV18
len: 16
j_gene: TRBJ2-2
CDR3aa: ASSPPTSRQGATGELF

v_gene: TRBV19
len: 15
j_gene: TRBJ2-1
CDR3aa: ASSNRTSGRAYNEQF

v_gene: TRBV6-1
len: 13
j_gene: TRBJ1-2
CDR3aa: ASRTYGGQRYGYT

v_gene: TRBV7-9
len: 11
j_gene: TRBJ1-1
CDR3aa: ASSLGGETEAF

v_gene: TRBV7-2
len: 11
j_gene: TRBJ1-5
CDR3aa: ASSSGPGQPQH

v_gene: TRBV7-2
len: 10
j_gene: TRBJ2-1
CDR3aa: ASSWTVNEQF

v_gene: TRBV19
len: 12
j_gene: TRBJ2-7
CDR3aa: ASRKTGGSYEQY

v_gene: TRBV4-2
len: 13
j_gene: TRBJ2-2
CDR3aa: ASSQAGGPVGELF

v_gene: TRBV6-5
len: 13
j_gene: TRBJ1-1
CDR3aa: ASSLRGGGVTEAF

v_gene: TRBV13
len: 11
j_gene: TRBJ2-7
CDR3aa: ASSPIRDMRQY

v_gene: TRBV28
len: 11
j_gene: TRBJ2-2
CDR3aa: ASRGTTTGELF

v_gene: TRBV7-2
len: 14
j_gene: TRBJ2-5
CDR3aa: ASSLASGGTQETQY

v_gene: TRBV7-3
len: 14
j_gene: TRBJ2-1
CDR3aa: ASSTNSGGEYNEQF

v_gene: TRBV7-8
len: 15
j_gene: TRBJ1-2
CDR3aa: ASSPTRGLGPNYGYT

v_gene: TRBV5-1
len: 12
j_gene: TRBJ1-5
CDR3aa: ASSLGQANQPQH

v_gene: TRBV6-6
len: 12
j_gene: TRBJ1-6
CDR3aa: ASSSGQPSSPLH

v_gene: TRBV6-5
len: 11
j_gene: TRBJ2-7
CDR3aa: ASRRDRVGEQY

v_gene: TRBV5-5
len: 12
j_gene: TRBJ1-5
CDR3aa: ASSLGGHNQPQH

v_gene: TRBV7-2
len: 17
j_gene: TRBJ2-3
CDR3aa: ASSLGAGGRAGDTDTQY

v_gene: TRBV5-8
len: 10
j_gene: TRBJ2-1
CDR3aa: ASSLGVDEQF

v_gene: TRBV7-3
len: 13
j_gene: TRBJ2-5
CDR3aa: ASSLMGKGGETQY

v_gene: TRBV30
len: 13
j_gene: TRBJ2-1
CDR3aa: AWSVWGASYNEQF